This is a list of T cell receptor beta chains from one sample in a study of shared clonotypes between healthy human individuals. Assay used: immunoSEQ multiplex PCR; TCRdb lists only in-frame clones, some missing. The sample lists some 2,000,000 clones; 95% were seen once. The source material was naive CD4+ T cells sorted from blood. The receptors originated from a man younger than 30 in good health. The CDR3 runs from the conserved cysteine through the conserved F or W. The order of the fields is J gene, clone size, V gene, D gene, CDR3 protein, CDR3 DNA. The D gene is left open where the match is weak. Expanded clones are given a class, and other clones once, few, many or no size at all.

J: TRBJ1-1; size: once; V: TRBV29-1; D: NA; CDR3: CSVLDNTDTEAFF; DNA: TGCAGCGTGCTGGACAATACCGACACTGAAGCTTTCTTT
J: TRBJ1-4; size: NA; V: TRBV6-1; D: NA; CDR3: CASSEALTPPINEKLFF; DNA: TGTGCCAGCAGTGAAGCCCTCACCCCACCGATTAATGAAAAACTGTTTTTT
J: TRBJ2-1; size: NA; V: TRBV5-6; D: TRBD1; CDR3: CASSKGTGGPYNEQFF; DNA: TGTGCCAGCAGCAAAGGGACAGGGGGCCCCTACAATGAGCAGTTCTTC
J: TRBJ2-3; size: NA; V: TRBV7-9; D: TRBD2; CDR3: CASRPTSGSTDTQYF; DNA: TGTGCCAGCAGGCCGACTAGCGGGAGCACAGATACGCAGTATTTT
J: TRBJ2-3; size: NA; V: TRBV10-3; D: TRBD2; CDR3: CAISGSGTGGRGLAGYPADTQYF; DNA: TGTGCCATCAGTGGATCCGGGACAGGGGGAAGGGGACTAGCGGGATACCCAGCAGATACGCAGTATTTT
J: TRBJ2-5; size: NA; V: TRBV25-1; D: NA; CDR3: CASSPRLGGGETQYF; DNA: TGTGCCAGCAGCCCCCGGTTAGGCGGAGGTGAGACCCAGTACTTC
J: TRBJ2-1; size: NA; V: TRBV7-7; D: TRBD1; CDR3: CASSLAQGVAEQFF; DNA: TGTGCTAGCAGCTTAGCGCAGGGGGTAGCTGAGCAGTTCTTC
J: TRBJ2-7; size: NA; V: TRBV28; D: NA; CDR3: CASSLGPQLGAAEQYF; DNA: TGTGCCAGCAGCCTTGGGCCGCAGTTGGGGGCCGCCGAGCAGTACTTC
J: TRBJ1-2; size: NA; V: TRBV6-1; D: NA; CDR3: CASSEATPGGYGYTF; DNA: TGTGCCAGCAGTGAAGCGACCCCCGGGGGCTATGGCTACACCTTC
J: TRBJ2-7; size: once; V: TRBV6-1; D: TRBD2; CDR3: CASSLTSGGSYEQYF; DNA: TGTGCCAGCAGCCTAACTAGCGGGGGGTCCTACGAGCAGTACTTC
J: TRBJ1-1; size: once; V: TRBV29-1; D: NA; CDR3: CSVETWRTDTEAFF; DNA: TGCAGCGTTGAAACGTGGAGGACGGACACTGAAGCTTTCTTT
J: TRBJ2-7; size: NA; V: TRBV5-1; D: NA; CDR3: CASSLDPQYYEQYF; DNA: TGCGCCAGCAGCTTGGACCCACAATACTACGAGCAGTACTTC
J: TRBJ1-6; size: NA; V: TRBV6-4; D: NA; CDR3: CASSESGSNSPLHF; DNA: TGTGCCAGCAGTGAATCTGGGTCCAATTCACCCCTCCACTTT